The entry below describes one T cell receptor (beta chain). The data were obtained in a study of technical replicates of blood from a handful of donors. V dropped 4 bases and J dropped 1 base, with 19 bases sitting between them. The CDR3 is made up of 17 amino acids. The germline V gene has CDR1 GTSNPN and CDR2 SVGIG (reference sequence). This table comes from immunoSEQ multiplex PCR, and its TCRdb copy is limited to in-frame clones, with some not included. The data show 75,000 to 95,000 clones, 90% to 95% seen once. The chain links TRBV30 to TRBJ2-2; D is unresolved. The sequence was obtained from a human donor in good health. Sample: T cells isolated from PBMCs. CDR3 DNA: TGTGCCTGGACCCAAGTTTTAATGAGACAGAACACCGGGGAGCTGTTTTTT. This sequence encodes CAWTQVLMRQNTGELFF.